These 7 T cell receptor beta chains were all obtained from the same sample, sequenced in a study of beta chain features in type 1 diabetes. Study results and limitations: When Type 1 diabetes patients were examined, their TCRB CDR3s proved moderately but significantly shorter in all four CD4+ subsets.

cDNA synthesis used the whole RNA isolate, giving expressed TCRB sequences. Data came from immunoSEQ multiplex PCR; TCRdb stores just in-frame clones and leaves some out. Here the sample spans roughly 300,000 clones, around 15% being singletons. No antigen is known for these receptors. The sample taken for sequencing was naive CD4+ T cells from blood. The source is a man aged 30 to 39 with type 1 diabetes.

This clone was detected a few times. V gene TRBV18 combines with J gene TRBJ2-7; no clear D. Trimming shortened V by 0 bases and J by 6 bases, and 12 bases separated the two germline ends. Germline V lookup: CDR1 KGHSH, CDR2 LQKENI. The CDR3 has 14 residues. DNA for the CDR3: TGTGCCAGCTCACCACCTCTAGACCGACGCGAGCAGTACTTC. Amino acid sequence: CASSPPLDRREQYF.

This clone turned up a few times. The rearrangement joins TRBV6-5 to TRBJ2-7; no definite D call. The CDR3 consists of 11 residues. The germline V and J ends were trimmed by 10 bases and 3 bases, with 10 bases remaining between them. Germline CDR1 MNHEY, CDR2 SVGAGI. CDR3 residues: CAIGSDYEQYF. Here the CDR3 DNA reads TGTGCCATCGGGTCAGACTACGAGCAGTACTTC.

The CDR3 DNA is TGTGCCAGCAGCCCGGGACAGGGGGCGAACACCGGGGAGCTGTTTTTT. This translates into CASSPGQGANTGELFF. V and J are TRBV11-3 and TRBJ2-2; 11 bases are a match to TRBD1. Germline CDR1 and CDR2: SGHNT and YENEEA. The CDR3 sequence is 16 residues long. Trimming at V came to 5 bases and at J to 0 bases, leaving 2 bases not matched to a gene.

CDR3 amino acids: CASSQELAEYEQYF. The CDR3 DNA reads as TGTGCCAGCAGCCAAGAGCTAGCGGAGTACGAGCAGTACTTC. The J gene is TRBJ2-7, the V gene TRBV4-2; 7 bases are shared with TRBD2. This CDR3 is 14 amino acids long. Germline loops: CDR1 LGHNA, CDR2 YNFKEQ. V lost 0 bases, J lost 4 bases, and 3 bases stayed unmatched.

This clone was observed a few times. Other DNA sequences within the sample encode an identical CDR3. The rearrangement links TRBV28 to TRBJ2-7; tentative D call: TRBD2 (6 bases). Germline V gene lookup returns CDR1 MDHEN and CDR2 SYDVKM. Trimming left V 4 bases short and J 2 bases short, with 9 bases between. This CDR3 is 13 amino acids long. The CDR3 sequence is CASSSPGAYEQYF. The CDR3 DNA sequence: TGTGCCAGCAGTTCCCCGGGGGCCTACGAGCAGTACTTC.

In DNA form, the CDR3 reads TGCGCCAGCAGCTTGGAGGGACAGGGCGGGGACAATGAGCAGTTCTTC. It encodes CASSLEGQGGDNEQFF. This sequence joins TRBV5-1 and TRBJ2-1, with TRBD1 matching over 9 bases. The CDR3 runs 16 residues. The germline V gene encodes CDR1 SGHRS and CDR2 YFSETQ. Trimming removed 0 bases from V and 5 bases from J; junction bases left unmatched: 6.

The sample holds one count of this clone. The chain has TRBV5-1 and TRBJ2-2; D not resolved. Germline loops: CDR1 SGHRS, CDR2 YFSETQ. V was cut by 3 bases and J by 3 bases, with 6 bases left in between. The CDR3 is 13 residues long. The DNA of the CDR3 is TGCGCCAGCAGCTCCGCGGACACCGGGGAGCTGTTTTTT. Amino acid sequence: CASSSADTGELFF.